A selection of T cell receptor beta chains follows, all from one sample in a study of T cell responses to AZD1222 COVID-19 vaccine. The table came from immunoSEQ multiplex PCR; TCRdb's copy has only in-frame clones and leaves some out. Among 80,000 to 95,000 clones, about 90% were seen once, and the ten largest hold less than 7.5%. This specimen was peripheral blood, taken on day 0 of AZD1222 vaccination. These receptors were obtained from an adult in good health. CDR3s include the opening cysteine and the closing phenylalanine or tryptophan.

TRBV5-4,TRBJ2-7,CASSLDRGPYEQYF
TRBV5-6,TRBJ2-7,CASSLGHFYEQYF
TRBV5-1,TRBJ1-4,CASSLPTGLGGTNEKLFF
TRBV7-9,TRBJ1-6,CASSLGSTYNSPLHF
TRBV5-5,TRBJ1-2,CASSISNYGYTF
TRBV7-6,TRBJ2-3,CASSPRLAGGTDTQYF
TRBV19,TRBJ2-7,CASSTLGAYEQYF
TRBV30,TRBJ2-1,CASQRLAARFSHEQFF
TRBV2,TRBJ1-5,CASSEGGQYSNQPQHF
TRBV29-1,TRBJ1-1,CSVRTGKEAFF
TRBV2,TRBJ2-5,CASRRPRGGQETQYF
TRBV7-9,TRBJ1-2,CASSLTAKAYTF
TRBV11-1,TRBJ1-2,CASSFRDGGLNYGYTF
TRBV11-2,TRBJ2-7,CASSLSGTGFYEQYF
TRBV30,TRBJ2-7,CAWTTSPDRGTREQYF
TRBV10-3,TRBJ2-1,CARVGRSSYNEQFF
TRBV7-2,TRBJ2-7,CASSPGQGGYEQYF
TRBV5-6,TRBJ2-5,CASSRGSETQYF
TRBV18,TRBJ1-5,CASSEGQASNQPQHF
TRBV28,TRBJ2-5,CASTGQGTQETQYF
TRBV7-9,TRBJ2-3,CASSLKAGLSTDTQYF
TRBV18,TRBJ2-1,CASSPGYDEQFF
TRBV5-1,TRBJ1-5,CASRLEAGYNQPQHF
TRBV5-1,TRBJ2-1,CASSRQYYREKRPTNSEQFF
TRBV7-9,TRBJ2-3,CASSSGTRMGTDTQYF
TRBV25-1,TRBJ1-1,CASSESRHTEAFF
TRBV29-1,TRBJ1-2,CSVEDGQGVGGYTF
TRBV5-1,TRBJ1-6,CASSTGAGNSPLHF
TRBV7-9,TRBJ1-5,CASSFSLYQPQHF
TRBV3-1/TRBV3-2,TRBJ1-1,CASSLQGTNTEAFF
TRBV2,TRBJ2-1,CASSGTSGGPQFF